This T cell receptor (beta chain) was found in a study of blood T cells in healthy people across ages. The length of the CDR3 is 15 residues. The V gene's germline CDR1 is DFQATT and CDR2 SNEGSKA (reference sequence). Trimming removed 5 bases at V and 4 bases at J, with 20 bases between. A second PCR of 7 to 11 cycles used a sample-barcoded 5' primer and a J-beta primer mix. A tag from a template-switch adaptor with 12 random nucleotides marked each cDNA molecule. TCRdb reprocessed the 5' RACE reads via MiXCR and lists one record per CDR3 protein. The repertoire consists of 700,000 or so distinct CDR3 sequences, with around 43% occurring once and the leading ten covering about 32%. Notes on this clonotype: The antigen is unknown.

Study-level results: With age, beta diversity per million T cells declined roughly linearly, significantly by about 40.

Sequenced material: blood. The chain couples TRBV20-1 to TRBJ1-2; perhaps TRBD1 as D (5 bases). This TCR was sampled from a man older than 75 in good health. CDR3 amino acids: CSAVNSGQRSYGYTF. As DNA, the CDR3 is TGCAGTGCTGTAAACTCAGGGCAACGGAGCTATGGCTACACCTTC.